These 9 T cell receptor beta chains share one sample of origin, sequenced in a study of post-analysis software for immune sequencing data. Findings and caveats of the study: Compared with controls, patients had more of about five TRBV segments, including TRBV5-6, TRBV5-1 and TRBV20-1.

Unique molecular identifiers tagged the TCR beta cDNA libraries. TCRdb re-analysed the PCR reads in MiXCR, keeping a single row per CDR3 protein. In the table there are 450,000 or so distinct CDR3 sequences, roughly 46% of which are singletons. These receptors have no known antigen. Sequencing was carried out using blood. The receptor source for this set is a girl aged 10 to 17 with multiple sclerosis.

As DNA, the CDR3 is TGTGCCAGCAGCCCCTTGGGGCGCCAAGAGACCCAGTACTTC. Its protein product is CASSPLGRQETQYF. The genes are TRBV7-9 and TRBJ2-5; TRBD1 is a possible D gene (5 bases). CDR3 length: 14 residues. V was clipped by 5 bases and J by 1 base, with 11 bases between them. Germline CDR1 and CDR2: SEHNR and FQNEAQ (reference sequence).

This chain links TRBV10-3 with TRBJ2-3; 10 bases are a match to TRBD2. The CDR3 totals 16 residues. Unmatched junction bases numbered 2, after V lost 2 bases and J lost 0 bases. The germline V gene encodes CDR1 ENHRY and CDR2 SYGVKD. CDR3 protein: CAISELAGVSTDTQYF. CDR3 coding DNA: TGTGCCATCAGTGAGCTAGCGGGAGTGAGCACAGATACGCAGTATTTT.

This clonotype has at least ten counts. The V call is TRBV29-1, the J call TRBJ2-3, with 10 bases fitting TRBD2. The V and J ends lost 8 bases and 4 bases, in that order; junction bases with no gene match: 12. CDR3 length: 15 amino acids. Germline CDR1 and CDR2: SQVTM and ANQGSEA. CDR3 nucleotide sequence: TGCAGCCCTATCATACTAGCGGGACCGGCAGATACGCAGTATTTT. This encodes CSPIILAGPADTQYF.

This clonotype was observed a handful of times. The chain is built from TRBV20-1 and TRBJ2-1; 9 nucleotides match TRBD1. Germline V lookup: CDR1 DFQATT, CDR2 SNEGSKA (reference sequence). V trimming: 2 bases; J trimming: 5 bases; junction bases outside the gene matches: 4. The CDR3 length is 14 residues. The CDR3 sequence is CSARRDRADNEQFF. CDR3 bases: TGCAGTGCTAGAAGGGACAGGGCCGACAATGAGCAGTTCTTC.

This rearrangement joins TRBV7-9 to TRBJ1-1, with D maybe TRBD1 (5 bases). The germline gives CDR1 SEHNR, CDR2 FQNEAQ (reference sequence). The CDR3 is 13 amino acids. Trimming left V 0 bases short and J 10 bases short, with 12 bases between. Here the CDR3 reads CASSLAEGLAAFF. CDR3 DNA sequence: TGTGCCAGCAGCTTAGCGGAGGGGTTGGCAGCTTTCTTT.

This clonotype has more than one count but fewer than ten. CDR3 loop: CSVEDLQLAGVNEQFF. The CDR3 region has the DNA TGCAGCGTTGAAGATCTTCAGCTAGCGGGAGTCAATGAGCAGTTCTTC. This sequence joins TRBV29-1 and TRBJ2-1, with 10 bases lining up with TRBD2. The trim removed 0 bases at V and 6 bases at J, leaving 8 bases unmatched. The CDR3 has 16 residues. CDR1 SQVTM and CDR2 ANQGSEA come from the germline V gene.

The CDR3 loop is CSVQDSGDSAQYF. The CDR3 coding sequence is TGCAGCGTGCAGGACAGCGGGGACTCCGCGCAGTACTTC. V gene TRBV29-1 combines with J gene TRBJ2-7, with a tentative D call TRBD2 (7 bases). V was trimmed by 6 bases and J by 9 bases, leaving 21 bases between them. The CDR3 is made up of 13 amino acids. CDR1 SQVTM and CDR2 ANQGSEA come from the germline V gene.

This clonotype was recorded only once. The chain employs TRBV12-3 or TRBV12-4 and TRBJ2-1; 14 bases align to TRBD2. J gave up 2 bases and V 3 bases, and 6 bases lay outside the gene matches. The CDR3 is 18 residues long. The CDR3 loop is CASSFQTSGRDPYNEQFF. The CDR3 DNA sequence: TGTGCCAGCAGTTTCCAGACTAGCGGGAGGGATCCCTACAATGAGCAGTTCTTC.

This clonotype was seen a single time. The rearrangement links TRBV12-3 or TRBV12-4 to TRBJ2-3; TRBD1 matches at 7 bases. This CDR3 region has 15 residues. The junction had 10 bases not matched to a gene; V was cut back by 6 bases and J by 4 bases. The CDR3 DNA is TGTGCCAGCAGCGTGACAGGGAAGGGAGCAGATACGCAGTATTTT. It specifies CASSVTGKGADTQYF.